This T cell receptor beta chain was captured by sequencing in a study of blood T cells in healthy people across ages. Study-wide findings and caveats: It was held that the diversity estimates obtained from one million T cells were underestimates. Correlation between TCR beta diversity and naive T cell percentage was strong.

Of note for this clonotype: What it recognizes is unknown.

Together with a sample-barcoded 5' primer, a J-beta primer mix was included in a second PCR lasting about 7 to 11 cycles. Unique molecular identifiers of 12 random nucleotides labeled each cDNA. Every sample gave at least 3 million paired-end reads containing CDR3. TCRdb independently ran MiXCR on the 5' RACE reads; one entry per CDR3 protein. This sample yields some 1.8 million distinct CDR3 sequences, of which 39% are seen a single time; 23% belongs to the top ten. Trimming took off 5 bases at V and 12 bases at J, with 11 bases between the two ends. There are 12 residues in the CDR3. V and J are TRBV12-3 or TRBV12-4 and TRBJ1-6; D possibly corresponds to TRBD1 (5 bases). This sequence originates from a human donor in good health. Sequencing used blood. CDR3 DNA sequence: TGTGCCAGCAGTCCCCCGGGACGACCCCTCCACTTT. Encoded protein: CASSPPGRPLHF.